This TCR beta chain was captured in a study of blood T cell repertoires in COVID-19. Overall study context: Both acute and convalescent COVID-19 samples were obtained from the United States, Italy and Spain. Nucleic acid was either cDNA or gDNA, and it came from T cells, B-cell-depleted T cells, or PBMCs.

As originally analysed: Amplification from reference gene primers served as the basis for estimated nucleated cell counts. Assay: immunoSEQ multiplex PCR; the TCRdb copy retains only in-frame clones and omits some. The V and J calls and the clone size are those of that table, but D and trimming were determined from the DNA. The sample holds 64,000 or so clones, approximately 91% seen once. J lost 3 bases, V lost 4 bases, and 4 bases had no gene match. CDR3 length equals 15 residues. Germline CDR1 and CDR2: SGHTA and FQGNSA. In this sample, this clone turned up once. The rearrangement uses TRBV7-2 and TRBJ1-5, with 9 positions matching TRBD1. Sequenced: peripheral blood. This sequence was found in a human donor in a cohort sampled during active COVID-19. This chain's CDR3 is CASSSRTGDNQPQHF. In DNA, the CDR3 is TGTGCCAGCAGCTCAAGGACAGGGGACAATCAGCCCCAGCATTTT.